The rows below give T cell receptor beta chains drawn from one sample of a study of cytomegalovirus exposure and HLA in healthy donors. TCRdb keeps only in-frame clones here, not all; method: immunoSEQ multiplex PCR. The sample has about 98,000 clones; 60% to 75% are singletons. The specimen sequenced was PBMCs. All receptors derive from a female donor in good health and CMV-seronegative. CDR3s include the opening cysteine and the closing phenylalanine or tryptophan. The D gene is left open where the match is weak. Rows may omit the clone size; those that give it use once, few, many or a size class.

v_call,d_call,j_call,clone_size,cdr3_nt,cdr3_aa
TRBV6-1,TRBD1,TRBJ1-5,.,TGTGCCAGCACAGGACAGGGGGCTCAGCCCCAGCATTTT,CASTGQGAQPQHF
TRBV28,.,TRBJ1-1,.,TGTGCCAGCATAGGCAGCCCCGACACGGAAGCTTTCTTT,CASIGSPDTEAFF
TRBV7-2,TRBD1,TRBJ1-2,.,TGTGCCAGCAGCTTAGTGGGACAGGGCTATGGCTACACCTTC,CASSLVGQGYGYTF
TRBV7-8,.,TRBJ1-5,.,TGTGCCAGCAGCTTAGCACAGGGAGGGCGTCAGCCCCAGCATTTT,CASSLAQGGRQPQHF
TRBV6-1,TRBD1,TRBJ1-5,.,TGTGCCAGCAGTGCCGGACAGGGTGGTTATCAGCCCCAGCATTTT,CASSAGQGGYQPQHF
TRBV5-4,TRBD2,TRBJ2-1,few,TGTGCCAGCAGCCCTACTAGCGCTACCTACAATGAGCAGTTCTTC,CASSPTSATYNEQFF
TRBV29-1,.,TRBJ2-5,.,TGCAGCGTTGAAGAAAAGAGGGAGCAGTACTTC,CSVEEKREQYF
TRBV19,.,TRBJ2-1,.,TGTGCCAGTACCGGGACTCGTACTAAGCAGTTCTTC,CASTGTRTKQFF
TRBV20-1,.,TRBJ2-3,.,TGCAGTGTTAGCCGGACAGATACGCAGTATTTT,CSVSRTDTQYF
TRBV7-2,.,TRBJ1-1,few,TGTGCCAGCAGCTCAGGGAAGAACACTGAAGCTTTCTTT,CASSSGKNTEAFF
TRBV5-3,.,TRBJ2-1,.,TGTGCCAGGTTAGCGACAACCTTCTACAATGAGCAGTTCTTC,CARLATTFYNEQFF
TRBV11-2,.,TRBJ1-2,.,TGTGCCAGCAGCTTAGTGGCAGCCGGGGGTGGCTACACCTTC,CASSLVAAGGGYTF
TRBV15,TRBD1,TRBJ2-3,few,TGTGCCACCAGTGAATCCAGGAAGGGGGCCACAGATACGCAGTATTTT,CATSESRKGATDTQYF
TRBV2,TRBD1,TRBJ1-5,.,TGTGCCAGCAGTAAACTCCGACAGGGGAGCAATCAGCCCCAGCATTTT,CASSKLRQGSNQPQHF
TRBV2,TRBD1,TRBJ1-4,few,TGTGCCAGCGAAGAGGGCACAGGGGGCGCAGGTGAAAAACTGTTTTTT,CASEEGTGGAGEKLFF
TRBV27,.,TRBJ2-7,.,TGTGCCAGCAGTTTTGTGGGGGGAGGCGAGCAGTACTTC,CASSFVGGGEQYF
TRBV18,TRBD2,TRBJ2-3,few,TGTGCCAGCTCACTAGCGGGGGGGCCAGATACGCAGTATTTT,CASSLAGGPDTQYF
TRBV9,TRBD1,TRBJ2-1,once,TGTGCCAGCAGCGTACTGGGACAGGGGGCGAATGAGCAGTTCTTC,CASSVLGQGANEQFF
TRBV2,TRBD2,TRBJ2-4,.,TGTGCCAGCACCGGACTAGCGGTAGCCAAAAACATTCAGTACTTC,CASTGLAVAKNIQYF
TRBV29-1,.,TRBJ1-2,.,TGCAGCGGGGCGGGAGGTTATGGCTACACCTTC,CSGAGGYGYTF
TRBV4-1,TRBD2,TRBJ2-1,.,TGCGTCAGCAGCCCCAGGGCTAGCGGGAGGGCCGATGAGTTCTTC,CVSSPRASGRADEFF
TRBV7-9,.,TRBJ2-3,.,TGTGCCAGCAGGTGGAGTACAGATACGCAGTATTTT,CASRWSTDTQYF
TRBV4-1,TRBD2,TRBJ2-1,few,TGCGCCAGCAGCCAACCGCTAGCGGGGCTTAACAATGAGCAGTTCTTC,CASSQPLAGLNNEQFF
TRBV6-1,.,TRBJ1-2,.,TGTGCCAGCAGTGAAGTCGGGACACCTGAGGACACCTTC,CASSEVGTPEDTF
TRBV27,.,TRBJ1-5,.,TGTGCCAGCAGTTTACAAGCAGGGTACAATCAGCCCCAGCATTTT,CASSLQAGYNQPQHF
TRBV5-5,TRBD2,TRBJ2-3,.,TGTGCCAGCAGCCTTGGGGGGGAGGGCACAGATACGCAGTATTTT,CASSLGGEGTDTQYF
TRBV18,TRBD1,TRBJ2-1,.,TGTGCCAGCTCACCGGGACAGGCATACAATGAGCAGTTCTTC,CASSPGQAYNEQFF
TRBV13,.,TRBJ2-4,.,TGTGCCAGCAGCGCACGGAGCGGGCCAAACATTCAGTACTTC,CASSARSGPNIQYF
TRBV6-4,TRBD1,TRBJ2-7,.,TGTGCCAGCAGTCCAACTGGGACAGGAAGGGAGCAGTACTTC,CASSPTGTGREQYF
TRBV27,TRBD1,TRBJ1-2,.,TGTGCCAGCAGTTTATCGGGGGTTAGGGGGCTCTATGGCTACACCTTC,CASSLSGVRGLYGYTF